This entry lists 15 T cell receptor beta chains sequenced from one sample in a study of blood T cell repertoires in COVID-19. Sequencing was performed with immunoSEQ multiplex PCR; in TCRdb, only in-frame clones are kept and a portion is missing. Counted here are 150,000 or so clones, about four fifths occurring once; the ten biggest clones make up approximately 16%. Sequenced material: peripheral blood. The receptors here all came from a human donor with acute or convalescent COVID-19. The donor label of this sample is uncertain.

The chain has TRBV11-2 and TRBJ1-1; 7 bases agree with TRBD1. Germline trimming cut 5 bases from V and 4 bases from J; bases unmatched to any gene: 13. This CDR3 has 16 residues. The germline V gene has CDR1 SGHAT and CDR2 FQNNGV. CDR3 in amino acids: CASSPAVQGRTTEAFF. The CDR3 DNA sequence: TGTGCCAGCAGCCCGGCCGTACAGGGGCGCACCACTGAAGCTTTCTTT.

V gene TRBV3-1 (or the pseudogene TRBV3-2) combines with J gene TRBJ1-5; no clear D gene. The CDR3 is 14 amino acids. Trimming removed 0 bases from V and 4 bases from J, with 7 bases in between. Germline assignment: CDR1 LGHDT and CDR2 YNNKEL (reference sequence). CDR3 bases: TGTGCCAGCAGCCAAGATTACGGGAATCAGCCCCAGCATTTT. Its protein product is CASSQDYGNQPQHF.

The V call is TRBV6-1, the J call TRBJ1-5, with 9 bases fitting TRBD1. The CDR3 runs to 16 residues. Germline values: CDR1 MNHNS, CDR2 SASEGT. V was pared by 2 bases and J by 5 bases, with 7 bases of the junction left unmatched. The CDR3 DNA is TGTGCCAGCAGTGAAAGAGTGGACAGGGGATATCAGCCCCAGCATTTT. It is translated as CASSERVDRGYQPQHF.

The chain is built from TRBV6-5 and TRBJ1-1, with TRBD1 as a possible D gene (6 bases). Trimming cost V 4 bases and J 2 bases, with 11 bases left between them. The CDR3 is made up of 14 amino acids. Looked up from germline, CDR1 is MNHEY and CDR2 is SVGAGI. CDR3 in DNA: TGTGCCAGCAGTTCGAACAGGGACAACACTGAAGCTTTCTTT. Protein product: CASSSNRDNTEAFF.

The J gene is TRBJ2-7, the V gene TRBV11-2, with 8 bases that match TRBD2. V lost 5 bases and J lost 3; bases outside the gene matches: 9. There are 15 residues in the CDR3. CDR1 is SGHAT and CDR2 is FQNNGV in the germline V gene. CDR3 sequence reads: CASSQYSGAYYEQYF. The CDR3 DNA follows: TGTGCCAGCAGCCAATATAGCGGGGCTTACTACGAGCAGTACTTC.

J is TRBJ2-5 and V is TRBV12-5, with TRBD1 identical over 8 bases. Germline V gives CDR1 LGHNT, CDR2 FRNRAP. The V segment lost 5 bases and the J segment 3 bases; nucleotides outside the gene matches: 5. The CDR3 is 14 amino acids. CDR3 bases: TGTGCTAGTGGTCCCCAGGGGGCGAAAGAGACCCAGTACTTC. It yields the protein CASGPQGAKETQYF.

In the case of this clone: Other nucleotide sequences in the sample specify the same CDR3. This rearrangement joins TRBV5-1 to TRBJ1-3; TRBD1 is a possible D gene (5 bases). V shed 0 bases and J shed 4 bases, with 11 bases lying between them. Germline CDR1 reads SGHRS; CDR2 reads YFSETQ. This CDR3 spans 15 amino acids. In nucleotides, the CDR3 is TGCGCCAGCAGCTTGGGGGCAGGGTTCGGAAACACCATATATTTT. It translates to CASSLGAGFGNTIYF.

The chain recombines TRBV7-9 with TRBJ1-2, with D unclear. The CDR3 contains 16 residues. The germline V and J ends were trimmed by 0 bases and 3 bases, with 14 bases remaining between them. The germline gives CDR1 SEHNR, CDR2 FQNEAQ (reference sequence). The CDR3 here is CASSLATGGSDYGYTF. The CDR3 nucleotides are TGTGCCAGCAGCTTAGCGACGGGAGGAAGTGACTATGGCTACACCTTC.

This chain uses TRBV11-1 with TRBJ1-1, with D possibly matching TRBD1 (5 bases). Trimming removed 3 bases at V and 1 base at J, with 15 bases between. Germline V lookup: CDR1 SGHAT, CDR2 FQDESV (reference sequence). This CDR3 spans 16 amino acids. CDR3 DNA sequence: TGTGCCAGCAGCTTCACGGGACGGGGGGAGAACACTGAAGCTTTCTTT. Protein sequence: CASSFTGRGENTEAFF.

The chain carries TRBV10-3 and TRBJ1-2, with 9 bases fitting TRBD1. The V segment lost 7 bases and the J segment 4 bases; nucleotides outside the gene matches: 10. The CDR3 covers 15 residues. Germline-derived CDR1 and CDR2 are ENHRY and SYGVKD. CDR3 sequence (DNA): TGTGCCATCACCCGCGGACAGGGGACCATCTATGGCTACACCTTC. Its protein product is CAITRGQGTIYGYTF.

The chain employs TRBV7-6 and TRBJ1-3; D unclear. V gave up 4 bases and J gave up 4 bases, with 8 bases separating them. Germline values: CDR1 SGHVS, CDR2 FNYEAQ. The CDR3 is made up of 13 amino acids. The CDR3 nucleotides are TGTGCCAGCAGCTCCGGTGAAGGAAACACCATATATTTT. The encoded protein is CASSSGEGNTIYF.

The genes are TRBV6-5 and TRBJ1-1; D may be TRBD1 (5 bases). Trimming removed 8 bases from V and 3 bases from J, with 16 bases in between. CDR1 and CDR2 from the germline V gene are MNHEY and SVGAGI. The CDR3 extends over 14 amino acids. The CDR3 nucleotides are TGTGCCAGCGCTTTAGACAGTCTATACACTGAAGCTTTCTTT. Amino acid sequence: CASALDSLYTEAFF.

The chain combines TRBV3-1 (or the pseudogene TRBV3-2) with TRBJ2-1; D not certain. Germline V CDR1 and CDR2: LGHDT, YNNKEL (reference sequence). The CDR3 loop spans 13 amino acids. V shed 2 bases and J shed 9 bases, with 11 bases lying between them. The chain's CDR3 is CASSQRVAGEQFF. The CDR3 coding sequence is TGTGCCAGCAGCCAAAGAGTCGCCGGTGAGCAGTTCTTC.

The V call is TRBV4-1, the J call TRBJ1-6; D uncertain. Trimming removed 0 bases at V and 7 bases at J, with 16 bases between. Looked up from germline, CDR1 is MGHRA and CDR2 is YSYEKL. The CDR3 has 17 residues. CDR3 sequence: CASSQEKISLPNSPLHF. CDR3 nucleotide sequence: TGCGCCAGCAGCCAAGAAAAAATTAGCCTTCCCAATTCACCCCTCCACTTT.

This clone has a handful of counts. The genes are TRBV6-6 and TRBJ1-1, with D perhaps matching TRBD1 (5 bases). The CDR3 is made up of 14 amino acids. CDR1 MNHNY and CDR2 SVGAGI come from the germline V gene (reference sequence). V shed 4 bases and J shed 6 bases, with 15 bases lying between them. CDR3 protein: CASSFTSQVPEAFF. The CDR3 DNA follows: TGTGCCAGCAGTTTCACTTCACAGGTCCCTGAAGCTTTCTTT.